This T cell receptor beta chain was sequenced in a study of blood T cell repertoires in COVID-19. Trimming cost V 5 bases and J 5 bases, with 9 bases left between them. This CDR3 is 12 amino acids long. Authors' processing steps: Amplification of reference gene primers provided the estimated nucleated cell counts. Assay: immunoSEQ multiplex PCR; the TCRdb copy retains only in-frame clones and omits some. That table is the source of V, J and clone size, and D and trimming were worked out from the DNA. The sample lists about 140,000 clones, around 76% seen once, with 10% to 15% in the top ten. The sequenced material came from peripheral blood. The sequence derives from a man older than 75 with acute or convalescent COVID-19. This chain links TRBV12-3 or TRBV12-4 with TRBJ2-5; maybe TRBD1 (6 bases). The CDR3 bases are TGTGCCAGCAGTACAGGGTCGGAGACCCAGTACTTC. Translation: CASSTGSETQYF.